Below are 28 T cell receptor beta chains sequenced from a single sample in a study of human T cells and chemical hapten exposure. Time point described: pre-sensitization, week 0. Treatment: therapeutic diphenylcyclopropenone sensitization with weekly scalp DPC. Each CDR3 protein gets one entry after TCRdb re-called the RACE reads with MiXCR. Of 62,000 or so distinct CDR3 sequences listed, approximately 11% were seen once; the top ten hold 5.2%. Sequencing was performed on whole blood, taken in connection with sensitization to the hapten diphenylcyclopropenone (DPC). The receptors here all came from a woman aged 50 to 65 with alopecia areata. Some clones in this sample may be carry-over from other donors' samples.

This clonotype has a handful of counts. The genes are TRBV27 and TRBJ1-3; D is perhaps TRBD1 (5 bases). CDR3 length: 14 residues. CDR1 and CDR2 from the germline V gene are MNHEY and SMNVEV (reference sequence). The V and J ends lost 2 bases and 2 bases respectively, with 7 bases between them. The CDR3 nucleotides read TGTGCCAGCAGTTTAAAGGGGACTGGAAACACCATATATTTT. It codes for CASSLKGTGNTIYF.

This clonotype was seen ten or more times. As DNA, the CDR3 is TGCGCCAGCTCTCTGGCCATGAACACTGAAGCTTTCTTT. Its protein product is CASSLAMNTEAFF. V gene TRBV10-1 combines with J gene TRBJ1-1; no clear D. The germline V gene encodes CDR1 WNHNN and CDR2 SYGVQD (reference sequence). V was clipped by 8 bases and J by 0 bases, with 10 bases between them. The CDR3 is made up of 13 amino acids.

The rearrangement joins TRBV18 to TRBJ1-3; D unclear. CDR1 is KGHSH, CDR2 LQKENI, per germline. The V and J ends lost 2 bases and 2 bases respectively, with 19 bases between them. This CDR3 comprises 18 residues. CDR3: CASSPAAGRTHTGNTIYF. As DNA, the CDR3 is TGTGCCAGCTCACCAGCGGCAGGCCGCACACATACTGGAAACACCATATATTTT.

This clonotype was seen repeatedly, ten times or more. The rearrangement joins TRBV11-2 to TRBJ1-3, with TRBD1 as a possible D gene (5 bases). The V and J ends lost 1 base and 4 bases respectively, with 20 bases between them. The germline V gene encodes CDR1 SGHAT and CDR2 FQNNGV. CDR3 length: 18 residues. The DNA for the CDR3 is TGTGCCAGCAGCTTAGCCCCCCCTGGGACCGCGGGGGGAAACACCATATATTTT. This codes for CASSLAPPGTAGGNTIYF.

This clonotype was detected ten times or more. The CDR3 nucleotides are TGCGCCAGCAGCTTGGGATTCCGACGGAGTGGCGGGGAGCTGTTTTTT. Its translation is CASSLGFRRSGGELFF. This chain links TRBV5-1 with TRBJ2-2; D unclear. The CDR3 is 16 residues long. The germline V gene encodes CDR1 SGHRS and CDR2 YFSETQ. V was trimmed by 0 bases and J by 7 bases, leaving 16 bases between them. Full variable domain (rest looked up from reference TRBV5-1 and TRBJ2-2): KAGVTQTPRYLIKTRGQQVTLSCSPISGHRSVSWYQQTPGQGLQFLFEYFSETQRNKGNFPGRFSGRQFSNSRSEMNVSTLELGDSALYLCASSLGFRRSGGELFFGEGSRLTVL.

This clonotype was seen ten or more times. V and J are TRBV11-2 and TRBJ1-1; D is unclear. From germline, CDR1 is SGHAT and CDR2 FQNNGV. Trimming took 6 bases from V and 2 from J, leaving 13 bases between them. The length of the CDR3 is 14 residues. The CDR3 nucleotides read TGTGCCAGCAGTCGCCTTACGAGCAACACTGAAGCTTTCTTT. As protein: CASSRLTSNTEAFF.

As concerns this clonotype: At one of its ends the junction is not consistent with the germline gene, which may arise from a read error. This chain joins TRBV6-2 or TRBV6-3 and TRBJ2-7; D is ambiguous. The CDR3 covers 12 residues. Looked up from germline, CDR1 is MNHEY and CDR2 is SVGEGT. DNA for the CDR3: TGTGCCAGCAGCCCCAGACCTATCCTCCGACACTTC. Translating it yields CASSPRPILRHF.

The sample holds a few counts of this clonotype. The chain couples TRBV4-3 to TRBJ1-3, with D unclear. V shed 4 bases and J shed 0 bases, with 19 bases lying between them. This CDR3 region has 18 residues. Germline V CDR1 and CDR2: LGHNA, YSLEER. The CDR3 region is CASSPNRRGMSSGNTIYF. The DNA for the CDR3 is TGCGCCAGCAGCCCAAATCGAAGAGGAATGAGCTCTGGAAACACCATATATTTT.

This clonotype has just a few counts. V is TRBV29-1 and J is TRBJ1-1; no reliable D call. Germline V CDR1 and CDR2: SQVTM, ANQGSEA. The CDR3 spans 11 residues. Trimming removed 7 bases from V and 6 bases from J, with 12 bases in between. CDR3 coding DNA: TGCAGCGCCAGCCAAGGGCCTGAAGCTTTCTTT. Residues: CSASQGPEAFF.

The chain carries TRBV18 and TRBJ2-4; D ambiguous. V lost 3 bases, J lost 3 bases, and 18 bases lay in between. The CDR3 runs to 17 residues. From germline, CDR1 is KGHSH and CDR2 LQKENI. The CDR3 here is CASSPGNRLGSKNIQYF. DNA of the CDR3: TGTGCCAGCTCACCTGGAAATCGTTTAGGCAGCAAAAACATTCAGTACTTC.

The table lists this clonotype with many counts. The chain links TRBV11-2 to TRBJ2-6; possible D gene TRBD2, 5 bases. Per the germline V gene, CDR1 is SGHAT and CDR2 is FQNNGV. Trimming removed 2 bases at V and 0 bases at J, with 14 bases between. The CDR3 has 18 residues. Written as DNA, the CDR3 is TGTGCCAGCAGCTTAAGGAGGCCTTGGTCCTCTGGGGCCAACGTCCTGACTTTC. It encodes CASSLRRPWSSGANVLTF.

The chain is built from TRBV28 and TRBJ2-4, with TRBD1 identical over 7 bases. CDR3 length: 12 residues. The germline CDR1 and CDR2 sequences are MDHEN and SYDVKM. Trimming removed 2 bases from V and 8 bases from J; junction bases left unmatched: 0. The CDR3 region is CASSLQGDIQYF. CDR3 in DNA: TGTGCCAGCAGTTTACAGGGGGACATTCAGTACTTC.

This clonotype was picked up a small number of times. This chain links TRBV28 with TRBJ2-7; possibly TRBD1 for D (6 bases). With 3 bases removed from V and 2 bases from J, the gap between germline ends came to 17 bases. Germline-derived CDR1 and CDR2 are MDHEN and SYDVKM. The CDR3 sequence is 16 residues long. CDR3 protein: CASSLVTGSTTYEQYF. Written as DNA, the CDR3 is TGTGCCAGCAGTTTGGTGACAGGATCCACTACCTACGAGCAGTACTTC.

The gene calls are TRBV18 and TRBJ1-6, with unresolved D. With 2 bases removed from V and 5 bases from J, the gap between germline ends came to 19 bases. Germline-derived CDR1 and CDR2 are KGHSH and LQKENI. This CDR3 is built from 18 residues. The CDR3 nucleotides read TGTGCCAGCTCACCATACCTAAATGGAAGGGATAATAATTCACCCCTCCACTTT. Its protein is CASSPYLNGRDNNSPLHF. Combining the CDR3 with reference TRBV18 and TRBJ1-6 gives the whole variable domain NAGVMQNPRHLVRRRGQEARLRCSPMKGHSHVYWYRQLPEEGLKFMVYLQKENIIDESGMPKERFSAEFPKEGPSILRIQQVVRGDSAAYFCASSPYLNGRDNNSPLHFGNGTRLTVT.

The sample holds a few counts of this clonotype. This rearrangement joins TRBV19 to TRBJ2-7, with TRBD1 as a possible D gene (6 bases). The CDR3 has 15 amino acids. The germline V and J ends were trimmed by 3 bases and 2 bases, with 14 bases remaining between them. CDR1 is LNHDA, CDR2 SQIVND, per germline (reference sequence). The CDR3 is CASSMRVDSPYEQYF. CDR3 DNA sequence: TGTGCCAGTAGTATGAGGGTGGACAGCCCCTACGAGCAGTACTTC.

This clonotype was observed many times. V gene TRBV5-1 combines with J gene TRBJ1-1; 10 nucleotides agree with TRBD1. Germline V gives CDR1 SGHRS, CDR2 YFSETQ. This CDR3 contains 12 residues. V lost 5 bases to trimming and J lost 11 bases; unmatched junction nucleotides: 6. CDR3 sequence reads: CASSQDRGVAFF. The CDR3 DNA reads TGCGCCAGCAGTCAGGACAGGGGGGTTGCTTTCTTT.

The chain recombines TRBV28 with TRBJ1-2; no firm D call. From germline, CDR1 is MDHEN and CDR2 SYDVKM. This CDR3 has 11 residues. Trimming removed 0 bases at V and 6 bases at J, with 2 bases between. CDR3 loop: CASSLWDGYTF. The CDR3 coding sequence is TGTGCCAGCAGTTTATGGGATGGCTACACCTTC.

In its sample, this clonotype was seen a few times. V gene TRBV7-2 combines with J gene TRBJ1-6; 8 bases are shared with TRBD1. Germline assignment: CDR1 SGHTA and CDR2 FQGNSA. The length of the CDR3 is 16 residues. Trimming removed 5 bases from V and 10 bases from J; junction bases left unmatched: 13. The CDR3 bases are TGTGCCAGCAGCACTGAAAGACAGGGGCATAGATCACCCCTCCACTTT. It specifies CASSTERQGHRSPLHF. The full variable domain, its missing parts supplied by reference TRBV7-2 and TRBJ1-6, is GAGVSQSPSNKVTEKGKDVELRCDPISGHTALYWYRQSLGQGLEFLIYFQGNSAPDKSGLPSDRFSAERTGGSVSTLTIQRTQQEDSAVYLCASSTERQGHRSPLHFGNGTRLTVT.

This clonotype was recorded many times. V is TRBV3-1 and J is TRBJ2-1; D not resolved. This CDR3 region has 15 residues. V gave up 4 bases and J gave up 12 bases, with 22 bases separating them. CDR1 and CDR2 from the germline V gene are LGHDT and YNNKEL (reference sequence). The CDR3 nucleotides read TGTGCCAGCAGCCCCCCCAGACGTCCCAACTTGGGGCAGTTCTTC. This encodes CASSPPRRPNLGQFF.

Only a few counts were recorded for this clonotype. The chain has TRBV6-2 or TRBV6-3 and TRBJ2-2; no clear D gene. From germline, CDR1 is MNHEY and CDR2 SVGEGT. With 0 bases removed from V and 9 bases from J, the gap between germline ends came to 2 bases. The length of the CDR3 is 11 residues. CDR3 region: CASSYSRELFF. The CDR3 DNA is TGTGCCAGCAGTTACTCCAGGGAGCTGTTTTTT.

V is TRBV6-2 or TRBV6-3 and J is TRBJ2-7, with D perhaps TRBD1 (5 bases). Germline CDR1 MNHEY, CDR2 SVGEGT. The CDR3 is made up of 16 amino acids. Trimming removed 0 bases from V and 2 bases from J, with 14 bases in between. CDR3: CASSYSFSAGPYEQYF. The CDR3 DNA reads as TGTGCCAGCAGTTACTCGTTTTCGGCAGGGCCCTACGAGCAGTACTTC.

This clonotype has just a few counts. The chain employs TRBV27 and TRBJ1-1, with D unclear. Looked up from germline, CDR1 is MNHEY and CDR2 is SMNVEV (reference sequence). This CDR3 spans 12 amino acids. Trimming shortened V by 4 bases and J by 3 bases, and 6 bases separated the two germline ends. The CDR3 coding sequence is TGTGCCAGCAGTTATGAGGACACTGAAGCTTTCTTT. It codes for CASSYEDTEAFF.

This chain joins TRBV20-1 and TRBJ1-2, with D maybe TRBD1 (6 bases). Germline assignment: CDR1 DFQATT and CDR2 SNEGSKA (reference sequence). V was cut by 6 bases and J by 2 bases, with 10 bases left in between. The CDR3 contains 12 residues. The CDR3 protein is CSAPGDNYGYTF. The CDR3 DNA reads as TGCAGTGCGCCAGGGGACAACTATGGCTACACCTTC.

This clonotype was detected only a few times. The CDR3 nucleotides read TGTGCCAGCAGCCGGTTTACAGGGGGTGGGAACGCCTACGAGCAGTACTTC. Protein: CASSRFTGGGNAYEQYF. The chain couples TRBV4-2 to TRBJ2-7, with 8 bases that match TRBD1. The CDR3 spans 17 residues. Germline V lookup: CDR1 LGHNA, CDR2 YNFKEQ. J lost 2 bases, V lost 4 bases, and 13 bases had no gene match.

This clonotype occurred many times. V gene TRBV6-5 combines with J gene TRBJ2-3; TRBD1 might be the D (5 bases). Germline lookup yields CDR1 MNHEY and CDR2 SVGAGI. Trimming removed 6 bases from V and 1 base from J, with 20 bases in between. This CDR3 comprises 17 residues. CDR3 region: CASRPIDSPIGTDTQYF. In nucleotides, the CDR3 is TGTGCCAGCAGACCCATCGACAGTCCTATAGGCACAGATACGCAGTATTTT.

In this sample, this clonotype turned up once. This may arise from a read error, as a much more abundant clone is one base away. The V gene is TRBV18, the J gene TRBJ1-1, with TRBD1 matching 10 bases. This CDR3 has 13 residues. Germline V CDR1 and CDR2: KGHSH, LQKENI. The CDR3 loop is CATSPGTGERAFF. Here the CDR3 DNA reads TGTGCCACCTCACCAGGGACAGGGGAAAGAGCTTTCTTT.

This clonotype was seen many times. The rearrangement joins TRBV20-1 to TRBJ1-2; tentatively, D is TRBD1 (5 bases). The CDR3 is made up of 15 amino acids. Trimming cost V 0 bases and J 5 bases, with 16 bases left between them. The germline V gene has CDR1 DFQATT and CDR2 SNEGSKA (reference sequence). In DNA, the CDR3 is TGCAGTGCTAGAGATGGGAGGGGCGCTGAATATGGCTACACCTTC. Residues: CSARDGRGAEYGYTF.

A few counts support this clonotype. J is TRBJ2-2 and V is TRBV7-8; the match to TRBD2 covers 10 bases. CDR1 SGHVS and CDR2 FQNEAQ come from the germline V gene. The V and J ends lost 4 bases and 5 bases, in that order; junction bases with no gene match: 7. The CDR3 is made up of 16 amino acids. The CDR3 DNA follows: TGTGCCAGCAGCTGGATAGCGGGGGGCCGGACCGGGGAGCTGTTTTTT. Protein: CASSWIAGGRTGELFF.